This T cell receptor (beta chain) is drawn from a study of shared clonotypes between healthy human individuals. Study-wide context: Researchers drew samples from a couple of women and a few men aged 18 to 49. Findings and caveats of the study: The sole specimen, blood, was sampled, and tissue repertoires likely differ. Lower generation probabilities were found for non-shared clonotypes than for those shared by all four donors.

Turning to this clone: Its matching antigen is unknown.

Some clones are missing from TCRdb's copy, which holds only in-frame ones; the method was immunoSEQ multiplex PCR. The sample gives approximately 530,000 clones, approximately 95% of which show up once; about 0.059% is in the top ten. The germline CDR1 and CDR2 sequences are MNHEY and SMNVEV (reference sequence). The V end was cut by 2 bases, the J end by 3 bases, with 17 bases between. The CDR3 extends over 16 amino acids. Sequencing was carried out using naive CD4+ T cells sorted from blood. As to subset: CD45RA+ positively selected. J is TRBJ2-7 and V is TRBV27, with D hard to call. The clonotype was recovered from a woman in her thirties in good health. The CDR3 sequence is CASSLDRSHLGYEQYF. DNA of the CDR3: TGTGCCAGCAGTTTAGATAGGAGCCATTTGGGCTACGAGCAGTACTTC.